This T cell receptor (beta chain) was sequenced during a study of OX40 agonist ivuxolimab in advanced cancers. Study-wide background: Eligibility admitted prior anti-PD-1, anti-PD-L1 or anti-CTLA-4 therapy; roughly 40% had some. Of the patients, three showed partial responses, one with hepatocellular carcinoma and two with cutaneous melanoma.

The data were produced by immunoSEQ multiplex PCR, yet TCRdb's version contains in-frame clones alone and is incomplete. The sample has about 12,000 clones; 69% are singletons. CDR1 SGHAT and CDR2 FQNNGV come from the germline V gene. This CDR3 region has 12 residues. V lost 6 bases and J lost 1, with 3 bases in between. The chain employs TRBV11-2 and TRBJ2-2; D remains ambiguous. The sequences come from CD4+ or CD8+ T cells sorted from blood, collected in a trial of the OX40 agonist ivuxolimab. The clonotype was recovered from an adult with an advanced solid tumor such as melanoma, head and neck, liver or kidney cancer. The CDR3 is CASRGNTGELFF. The CDR3 DNA reads as TGTGCCAGCAGGGGGAACACCGGGGAGCTGTTTTTT.